This entry features one T cell receptor beta chain sequence. Its specific antigen is unknown. The input lacks base qualities; no much larger clone sits a single base away. To sequence the TCRbeta CDR3 region, genomic DNA was isolated from the sorted cells. The immunoSEQ Assay was used to sequence the TCRbeta CDR3 regions. Entries here come from immuneACCESS through TCRdb and include only in-frame sequences with V and J called. Some clones fail to appear in such tables; in the studies checked, an unresolved V gene covers under half of the shortfall, and the cause of the remainder is unknown. Here the sample has around 60,000 clones; 86% occur a single time. Approximately 1% of the sample comes from the top ten. Patients with a history of autoimmune disease or receiving systemic immunosuppression were excluded from the trial. Peripheral blood for TCR sequencing was collected from all dose cohorts at baseline, on cycle 4 day 1, and on cycle 7 day 1. Samples were obtained from an open-label, multicenter, first-in-human phase I dose-escalation trial of ivuxolimab. Adults with locally advanced or metastatic head and neck squamous cell, hepatocellular, melanoma or renal cell carcinoma were enrolled in the trial. CD4+ and CD8+ T cells were sorted separately from peripheral blood before TCR sequencing.

The data belong to a study of OX40 agonist ivuxolimab in advanced cancers. General notes on the study: Ivuxolimab was a fully human IgG2 agonistic monoclonal antibody targeting the costimulatory receptor OX40 (CD134). Intravenous ivuxolimab was administered to patients every 2 weeks at six dose levels: 0.01, 0.1, 0.3, 1.5, 3 and 10 mg/kg. Among the roughly 54 dose-escalation patients, some 20 had hepatocellular carcinoma, approximately 15 melanoma, 9 renal cell carcinoma and 9 head and neck cancer. In the dose-escalation cohort, 70% to 90% of patients were male, and the mean age was approximately 60 years with a range of roughly 23 to 79. Prior anti-PD-1, anti-PD-L1 or anti-CTLA-4 therapy was permitted, and checkpoint inhibitors had been received by about two fifths of dose-escalation patients. Three dose-escalation patients achieved partial responses, one with hepatocellular carcinoma and two with cutaneous melanoma. The point of sequencing TCRbeta in the periphery was to test whether ivuxolimab changed TCR sequence diversity and drove clonal T-cell expansion. The paper describes the monotherapy dose-escalation part (N of about 52 patients) of the phase I trial of ivuxolimab. The study at large found these results: After ivuxolimab, CD8+ T cells had more expanded clones than CD4+ T cells on average. The antigen specificity of the peripheral T cells that underwent clonal expansion was not determined. Low levels of normalized T-cell clonal expansion were also seen in some nonresponding patients. At doses of 0.1 to 3.0 mg/kg, clonal expansion of both CD4+ and CD8+ blood T cells was observed from baseline to week 6. Partial responders in the 0.1-3.0 mg/kg groups had among the lowest normalized peripheral clonal expansion, especially among CD8+ T cells.

From its cysteine to its phenylalanine, the CDR3 spans 16 amino acids. The retained sequence is limited to the CDR3, 48 bases, with the frame set at the first base. Deletion took 0 bases off V and 4 bases off J, with a span of 13 bases between the germline ends. Via the germline V gene, CDR1 is MGHRA and CDR2 YSYEKL. The chain uses TRBV4-1 and TRBJ1-5; TRBD1 is a weak D gene call, 6 bases matching. The sample was CD4+ or CD8+ T cells sorted from blood, taken in a trial of the OX40 agonist ivuxolimab. This TCR was sampled from an adult with an advanced solid tumor such as melanoma, head and neck, liver or kidney cancer. The CDR3 corresponds to CASSQDRTVSNQPQHF. The bases are TGCGCCAGCAGCCAAGATAGGACAGTGTCTAATCAGCCCCAGCATTTT.